These 26 T cell receptor beta chains were sequenced from one sample in a study of cytomegalovirus exposure and HLA in healthy donors. PCR was performed using 60 Vbeta and 13 Jbeta primers. Generated by immunoSEQ multiplex PCR, the TCRdb table keeps only in-frame clones and is missing some. Of some 96,000 clones listed, around 64% are singletons. Sequenced: PBMCs. The receptors derive from a man aged 60-69 years in good health and CMV-seronegative.

This chain links TRBV5-1 with TRBJ2-2, with 10 nucleotides matching TRBD2. The CDR3 covers 15 residues. Germline loops: CDR1 SGHRS, CDR2 YFSETQ. V gave up 6 bases and J gave up 7 bases; unmatched junction bases: 9. The CDR3 sequence is CASTTNLAGDGELFF. The CDR3 nucleotides read TGCGCCAGCACCACCAACCTAGCGGGAGACGGGGAGCTGTTTTTT.

The chain links TRBV10-3 to TRBJ2-2, with 13 bases that match TRBD2. The CDR3 has 20 residues. Trimming cost V 4 bases and J 1 base; bases outside gene matches: 12. Germline V gene data show CDR1 as ENHRY and CDR2 as SYGVKD. The CDR3 region has the DNA TGTGCCATCAGTGGTTCCGGGACTAGCGGGAAGAAGGGGAACACCGGGGAGCTGTTTTTT. As protein: CAISGSGTSGKKGNTGELFF.

The J gene is TRBJ2-7, the V gene TRBV6-5; 12 positions agree with TRBD1. V gave up 5 bases and J gave up 7 bases; unmatched junction bases: 9. Looked up from germline, CDR1 is MNHEY and CDR2 is SVGAGI. The length of the CDR3 is 15 residues. As DNA, the CDR3 is TGTGCCAGCAGTGCCCCGGGACAGGGGGCGCGAGAGCAGTACTTC. Its translation: CASSAPGQGAREQYF.

The rearrangement uses TRBV6-4 and TRBJ1-1, with a weak D call TRBD1 (5 bases). This CDR3 is built from 16 residues. CDR1 is MRHNA, CDR2 SNTAGT, per germline. Deletions cut 4 bases from V and 5 bases from J, with 20 bases between. The CDR3 spells CASSVTAGGLGTEAFF. The CDR3 region has the DNA TGTGCCAGCAGTGTAACTGCTGGGGGGTTGGGGACTGAAGCTTTCTTT.

This clone was counted a few times. The V call is TRBV12-5, the J call TRBJ2-6; D unclear. The length of the CDR3 is 13 residues. Per germline, CDR1 LGHNT and CDR2 FRNRAP. The V gene lost 4 bases and the J gene lost 5 bases, with 6 bases spanning the gap. In nucleotides, the CDR3 is TGTGCTAGTGGTTCTCTGTGGGCCAACGTCCTGACTTTC. Translated, it gives CASGSLWANVLTF.

The gene calls are TRBV10-1 and TRBJ2-4, with TRBD1 matching 7 bases. The V segment lost 5 bases and the J segment 3 bases; nucleotides outside the gene matches: 7. Germline V gives CDR1 WNHNN, CDR2 SYGVQD (reference sequence). CDR3 length: 15 amino acids. CDR3 region: CASSSGTAIKNIQYF. In DNA form, the CDR3 reads TGCGCCAGCAGTTCCGGGACAGCCATCAAAAACATTCAGTACTTC.

The V and J genes are TRBV6-5 and TRBJ2-1, with D maybe TRBD2 (6 bases). The CDR3 totals 15 residues. Germline assignment: CDR1 MNHEY and CDR2 SVGAGI. V shed 0 bases and J shed 8 bases, with 14 bases lying between them. The CDR3 region is CASSYSLGRIDEQFF. The CDR3, as DNA: TGTGCCAGCAGTTACTCCCTTGGGAGGATAGATGAGCAGTTCTTC.

The chain is built from TRBV7-6 and TRBJ2-1; 7 nucleotides match TRBD2. The CDR3 is 15 amino acids. Trimming at V came to 4 bases and at J to 6 bases, leaving 9 bases not matched to a gene. CDR1 is SGHVS and CDR2 is FNYEAQ in the germline V gene. The DNA of the CDR3 is TGTGCCAGCAGCTACTTCGGACTAGAATCCAATGAGCAGTTCTTC. As protein: CASSYFGLESNEQFF.

As to this clone: The germline gene is not matched at one end of the junction; a read error may be the cause. The chain uses TRBV7-9 and TRBJ1-2; 7 nucleotides align to TRBD1. This CDR3 comprises 15 residues. CDR1 SEHNR and CDR2 FQNEAQ come from the germline V gene (reference sequence). The CDR3 DNA reads as TGTTCCAGCAGCTTAGCGGAAGGGGGCGGCTATGGCTACACCTTC. This encodes CSSSLAEGGGYGYTF.

This chain joins TRBV4-1 and TRBJ1-2, with 8 bases lining up with TRBD1. CDR1 and CDR2 from the germline V gene are MGHRA and YSYEKL. This CDR3 comprises 14 residues. Germline trimming cut 4 bases from V and 8 bases from J; bases unmatched to any gene: 9. CDR3 coding DNA: TGCGCCAGCAGCCCTGAAACAGGGGGGAGAGGCTACACCTTC. The encoded protein is CASSPETGGRGYTF.

The V and J genes are TRBV7-8 and TRBJ1-2, with D hard to call. V lost 1 base, J lost 7 bases, and 7 bases lay in between. The CDR3 loop spans 12 amino acids. Germline loops: CDR1 SGHVS, CDR2 FQNEAQ. CDR3 region: CASSLEAGGYTF. In DNA form, the CDR3 reads TGTGCCAGCAGCTTAGAGGCGGGTGGCTACACCTTC.

The chain recombines TRBV5-8 with TRBJ1-2; 8 nucleotides agree with TRBD1. The germline CDR1 and CDR2 sequences are SGHTS and YDEGEE. The CDR3 is made up of 14 amino acids. Trimming at V came to 4 bases and at J to 6 bases, leaving 8 bases not matched to a gene. The CDR3 bases are TGTGCCAGCAGCCTGCAGGTCAGGGGGCATGGCTACACCTTC. Translation gives CASSLQVRGHGYTF.

The V and J genes are TRBV5-1 and TRBJ2-3; 8 nucleotides line up with TRBD2. V dropped 0 bases and J dropped 3; count of bases not matched to a gene: 3. Germline V gene data show CDR1 as SGHRS and CDR2 as YFSETQ. The CDR3 has 15 residues. CDR3 sequence: CASSLAQRETDTQYF. The CDR3 DNA follows: TGCGCCAGCAGCTTGGCTCAGCGGGAGACAGATACGCAGTATTTT.

About this clone itself: This clone may be a read error of a much larger clone one base away. This sample includes further DNA sequences coding for the same CDR3. The chain recombines TRBV6-5 with TRBJ1-5; 7 bases are shared with TRBD1. CDR3 length: 14 residues. Germline loops: CDR1 MNHEY, CDR2 SVGAGI. The CDR3, as DNA: TGTGCCACCGACAGGGCGGGGAGCAATCAGCCCCAGCACTTT. It is translated as CATDRAGSNQPQHF.

The rearrangement joins TRBV14 to TRBJ1-2; D gene ambiguous. Looked up from germline, CDR1 is SGHDN and CDR2 is FVKESK. There are 13 residues in the CDR3. Deletions cut 4 bases from V and 7 bases from J, with 13 bases between. The CDR3 protein is CASSPNMISGYTF. DNA of the CDR3: TGTGCCAGCAGCCCTAATATGATCTCTGGCTACACCTTC.

The chain combines TRBV6-1 with TRBJ1-1; TRBD1 is a possible D gene (5 bases). Germline V gene lookup returns CDR1 MNHNS and CDR2 SASEGT. The CDR3 runs to 15 residues. V lost 4 bases and J lost 0, with 12 bases in between. In DNA form, the CDR3 reads TGTGCCAGCAGTGGCAGACAGAACCTGAACACTGAAGCTTTCTTT. Protein product: CASSGRQNLNTEAFF.

This clone was recorded a few times. This chain joins TRBV2 and TRBJ2-2; 7 positions match TRBD2. The CDR3 is 17 residues long. V lost 3 bases to trimming and J lost 4 bases; unmatched junction nucleotides: 11. Germline lookup yields CDR1 SNHLY and CDR2 FYNNEI. The CDR3 nucleotides are TGTGCCAGCAGTGATGGATCGCCGGGGGGACTCACCGGGGAGCTGTTTTTT. Protein product: CASSDGSPGGLTGELFF.

Only one count was recorded for this clone. The chain joins TRBV5-1 to TRBJ2-5, with 8 positions matching TRBD2. V lost 4 bases, J lost 5 bases, and 7 bases stayed unmatched. The CDR3 contains 14 residues. CDR1 is SGHRS and CDR2 is YFSETQ in the germline V gene. CDR3 in amino acids: CASSGGGPWETQYF. The CDR3 bases are TGCGCCAGCAGCGGCGGGGGGCCCTGGGAGACCCAGTACTTC.

This chain joins TRBV19 and TRBJ1-1, with D possibly being TRBD1 (5 bases). CDR1 is LNHDA and CDR2 is SQIVND in the germline V gene (reference sequence). The length of the CDR3 is 15 residues. Between the trimmed V and J ends, which lost 7 bases and 1 base, there was a span of 16 bases. As DNA, the CDR3 is TGTGCCAGTACCCAAGGCGGAGGGACGAACACTGAAGCTTTCTTT. It is translated as CASTQGGGTNTEAFF. The variable domain in full, with the rest retrieved from reference TRBV19 and TRBJ1-1, is DGGITQSPKYLFRKEGQNVTLSCEQNLNHDAMYWYRQDPGQGLRLIYYSQIVNDFQKGDIAEGYSVSREKKESFPLTVTSAQKNPTAFYLCASTQGGGTNTEAFFGQGTRLTVV.

The rearrangement uses TRBV29-1 and TRBJ2-5, with 10 positions matching TRBD1. The V segment lost 3 bases and the J segment 6 bases; nucleotides outside the gene matches: 4. Looked up from germline, CDR1 is SQVTM and CDR2 is ANQGSEA. This CDR3 is 13 amino acids long. The CDR3 bases are TGCAGCGTTGAGGGGACAGGGGTAAAGACCCAGTACTTC. It yields the protein CSVEGTGVKTQYF.

This clone was counted a few times. The rearrangement links TRBV7-2 to TRBJ2-1; 14 nucleotides line up with TRBD2. Germline values: CDR1 SGHTA, CDR2 FQGNSA. Losses at the gene ends were 5 bases for V and 7 bases for J; bases not matched to a gene: 4. CDR3 length: 15 residues. The CDR3 reads CASSKTSGGDNEQFF. CDR3 sequence (DNA): TGTGCCAGCAGCAAGACTAGCGGGGGGGATAATGAGCAGTTCTTC.

The chain links TRBV30 to TRBJ2-3; no definite D call. V was clipped by 1 base and J by 0 bases, with 11 bases between them. The CDR3 runs 15 residues. Germline lookup yields CDR1 GTSNPN and CDR2 SVGIG (reference sequence). The CDR3 loop reads CAWSASLSSTDTQYF. CDR3 nucleotides: TGTGCCTGGAGTGCGAGTTTAAGTAGCACAGATACGCAGTATTTT.

This chain links TRBV18 with TRBJ2-1; 10 nucleotides match TRBD1. The V gene end was trimmed by 0 bases and the J gene end by 15 bases; junction bases not matched to a gene: 2. The CDR3 has 12 residues. Germline-derived CDR1 and CDR2 are KGHSH and LQKENI. CDR3: CASSPPGQGLFF. The CDR3 region has the DNA TGTGCCAGCTCACCACCGGGACAGGGGCTGTTCTTC.

The chain links TRBV2 to TRBJ2-2, with 8 positions matching TRBD1. Germline trimming cut 1 base from V and 2 bases from J; bases unmatched to any gene: 6. Looked up from germline, CDR1 is SNHLY and CDR2 is FYNNEI. The CDR3 totals 17 residues. The CDR3 sequence: CASSEGEGTGNTGELFF. The CDR3 DNA reads TGTGCCAGCAGTGAAGGTGAGGGGACAGGCAACACCGGGGAGCTGTTTTTT.

The rearrangement uses TRBV4-2 and TRBJ1-4; 7 bases are shared with TRBD1. The CDR3 spans 15 residues. Germline CDR1 reads LGHNA; CDR2 reads YNFKEQ. The V and J ends lost 3 bases and 8 bases, in that order; junction bases with no gene match: 9. The CDR3 protein is CASSQNRGPGEKLFF. The CDR3 nucleotides are TGTGCCAGCAGCCAGAACAGGGGCCCAGGCGAAAAACTGTTTTTT.

This clone was seen a few times. This chain uses TRBV19 with TRBJ1-4; a possible D gene is TRBD1 (6 bases). Germline V gene sequence: CDR1 LNHDA, CDR2 SQIVND (reference sequence). The ends were cut back, 6 bases at V and 7 bases at J, with 18 bases in the middle. CDR3 length equals 15 residues. This chain's CDR3 is CASSHYRENGEKLFF. For the CDR3, the DNA is TGTGCCAGTAGCCACTACAGGGAGAACGGTGAAAAACTGTTTTTT.